These 24 T cell receptor beta chains originate from one sample sequenced in a study of blood T cell repertoires in COVID-19 (dated by TCRdb to between 2020 and 2021). The library was obtained by the immunoSEQ multiplex PCR assay. TCRdb retrieved this table from immuneACCESS and kept in-frame rearrangements only. Not all clones are present; in checked studies, unresolved V genes account for under half, and no reason is known for the remainder. Within this sample are about 60,000 clones, with over 70% of them counted one time only. The ten largest clones capture 9.5% to 13% of the sample. The sequencing input was peripheral blood. These TCRs come from a man aged 25 to 40 with COVID-19, enrolled during active disease.

The chain recombines TRBV10-1 with TRBJ2-1; 7 bases agree with TRBD1. This CDR3 has 16 amino acids. The germline V gene encodes CDR1 WNHNN and CDR2 SYGVQD (reference sequence). The J segment lost 4 bases and the V segment lost 0 bases, leaving 6 bases of the junction unmatched. CDR3 nucleotide sequence: TGCGCCAGCAGTGAGTCCAGGGACAGCCGGTACAATGAGCAGTTCTTC. Encoded protein: CASSESRDSRYNEQFF.

CDR3 sequence reads: CASTQIGGGYTF. In DNA form, the CDR3 reads TGTGCCAGTACTCAGATCGGGGGGGGCTACACCTTC. The J gene is TRBJ1-2, the V gene TRBV19, with D tentatively TRBD1 (5 bases). Germline values: CDR1 LNHDA, CDR2 SQIVND (reference sequence). CDR3 length: 12 amino acids. V was pared by 7 bases and J by 8 bases, with 14 bases between.

The V gene is TRBV29-1, the J gene TRBJ2-5; the D gene is possibly TRBD1 (5 bases). V lost 7 bases, J lost 5 bases, and 8 bases lay in between. The CDR3 runs to 10 residues. CDR1 and CDR2 from the germline V gene are SQVTM and ANQGSEA. CDR3 residues: CSADSETQYF. The CDR3 DNA reads TGCAGCGCCGACAGTGAGACCCAGTACTTC.

The chain employs TRBV18 and TRBJ2-4; D not certain. Trimming cost V 0 bases and J 4 bases, with 4 bases left between them. Germline V gene sequence: CDR1 KGHSH, CDR2 LQKENI. CDR3 size: 13 residues. CDR3 protein: CASSPPSKNIQYF. CDR3 bases: TGTGCCAGCTCACCACCGTCAAAAAACATTCAGTACTTC. The full variable domain, completed using reference TRBV18 and TRBJ2-4, is NAGVMQNPRHLVRRRGQEARLRCSPMKGHSHVYWYRQLPEEGLKFMVYLQKENIIDESGMPKERFSAEFPKEGPSILRIQQVVRGDSAAYFCASSPPSKNIQYFGAGTRLSVL.

For this clone: Germline is not matched at one junction end, which may reflect a read error. The CDR3 bases are TGTGCTAGCAGCCCAACCGGGGATGAGCAGTTCTTC. The encoded protein is CASSPTGDEQFF. J is TRBJ2-1 and V is TRBV7-7, with D tentatively TRBD2 (5 bases). The CDR3 sequence is 12 residues long. CDR1 is SSHAT and CDR2 is FNYEAQ in the germline V gene (reference sequence).

V gene TRBV29-1 combines with J gene TRBJ2-5, with 11 bases fitting TRBD2. The V gene end was trimmed by 8 bases and the J gene end by 8 bases; junction bases not matched to a gene: 13. Germline V gene sequence: CDR1 SQVTM, CDR2 ANQGSEA. The length of the CDR3 is 14 residues. CDR3 coding DNA: TGCAGCACCCTTAGCGGGAGGGTCGAAAGTACCCAGTACTTC. Translated: CSTLSGRVESTQYF.

V is TRBV6-2 or TRBV6-3 and J is TRBJ1-2; D unclear. Germline CDR1 is MNHEY and CDR2 is SVGEGT. The CDR3 loop spans 15 amino acids. The V end was cut by 0 bases, the J end by 1 base, with 9 bases between. The CDR3: CASSYSRFLNYGYTF. DNA of the CDR3: TGTGCCAGCAGTTACTCCAGATTCCTTAACTATGGCTACACCTTC.

The chain couples TRBV10-3 to TRBJ2-7, with D maybe TRBD1 (6 bases). Germline CDR1 and CDR2: ENHRY and SYGVKD. V was cut by 6 bases and J by 3 bases, with 12 bases left in between. The CDR3 covers 13 residues. The CDR3 reads CAISSGEFYEQYF. For the CDR3, the DNA is TGTGCCATCAGCTCAGGGGAGTTCTACGAGCAGTACTTC.

The rearrangement uses TRBV19 and TRBJ2-7; 7 bases agree with TRBD1. This CDR3 has 14 residues. V dropped 7 bases and J dropped 0; count of bases not matched to a gene: 6. The germline V gene has CDR1 LNHDA and CDR2 SQIVND (reference sequence). CDR3 protein: CASKQTGSSYEQYF. Written as DNA, the CDR3 is TGTGCCAGTAAACAGACAGGGAGCTCCTACGAGCAGTACTTC.

This rearrangement joins TRBV5-1 to TRBJ2-3; D unresolved. V gave up 2 bases and J gave up 1 base, with 11 bases separating them. This CDR3 region has 15 residues. The germline V gene has CDR1 SGHRS and CDR2 YFSETQ. CDR3: CASSFAVLGTDTQYF. DNA of the CDR3: TGCGCCAGCAGCTTCGCAGTTTTGGGCACAGATACGCAGTATTTT.

The J gene is TRBJ2-3, the V gene TRBV7-9; TRBD2 matches 7 bases. Germline V gene data show CDR1 as SEHNR and CDR2 as FQNEAQ (reference sequence). The CDR3 is made up of 17 amino acids. V lost 1 base and J lost 0; bases outside the gene matches: 7. This CDR3 reads CASSLVGRDRSTDTQYF. CDR3 nucleotides: TGTGCCAGCAGCTTAGTGGGGAGGGATAGGAGCACAGATACGCAGTATTTT. The variable domain in full, with the rest retrieved from reference TRBV7-9 and TRBJ2-3, is DTGVSQNPRHKITKRGQNVTFRCDPISEHNRLYWYRQTLGQGPEFLTYFQNEAQLEKSRLLSDRFSAERPKGSFSTLEIQRTEQGDSAMYLCASSLVGRDRSTDTQYFGPGTRLTVL.

The chain has TRBV28 and TRBJ1-4, with TRBD1 as a possible D gene (5 bases). This CDR3 has 14 residues. V lost 7 bases and J lost 0, with 9 bases in between. Per the germline V gene, CDR1 is MDHEN and CDR2 is SYDVKM. The CDR3: CASKGSATNEKLFF. The CDR3 DNA sequence: TGTGCCAGCAAGGGGTCTGCAACTAATGAAAAACTGTTTTTT.

The chain links TRBV5-1 to TRBJ1-2, with D hard to call. V was pared by 1 base and J by 2 bases, with 12 bases between. CDR3 length equals 15 residues. Germline-derived CDR1 and CDR2 are SGHRS and YFSETQ. This CDR3 reads CASSLRSGGNYGYTF. The CDR3 DNA follows: TGCGCCAGCAGCTTGCGTTCCGGCGGGAACTATGGCTACACCTTC.

This clone was recorded a few times. V and J are TRBV2 and TRBJ1-4, with D unclear. Germline V lookup: CDR1 SNHLY, CDR2 FYNNEI. The V and J ends lost 3 bases and 7 bases respectively, with 12 bases between them. CDR3 length: 14 residues. CDR3 residues: CASSEGAFGEKLFF. The DNA for the CDR3 is TGTGCCAGCAGTGAGGGAGCTTTTGGTGAAAAACTGTTTTTT.

This chain links TRBV4-1 with TRBJ1-6; a weak D match, TRBD1 (6 bases). V dropped 4 bases and J dropped 0 bases, with 10 bases sitting between them. Germline V gives CDR1 MGHRA, CDR2 YSYEKL. CDR3 length: 16 amino acids. This chain's CDR3 is CASSRGQSSYNSPLHF. CDR3 in DNA: TGCGCCAGCAGCCGCGGACAGAGCTCCTATAATTCACCCCTCCACTTT.

J is TRBJ1-1 and V is TRBV27; D unresolved. The CDR3 sequence is 15 residues long. Looked up from germline, CDR1 is MNHEY and CDR2 is SMNVEV (reference sequence). Trimming removed 5 bases from V and 4 bases from J, with 17 bases in between. The CDR3 DNA is TGTGCCAGCAGTCCAAGTTGGGGAGGAGGCACTGAAGCTTTCTTT. It codes for CASSPSWGGGTEAFF.

The rearrangement uses TRBV11-2 and TRBJ1-3; the match to TRBD1 covers 8 bases. The V gene end was trimmed by 8 bases and the J gene end by 2 bases; junction bases not matched to a gene: 5. Germline V gives CDR1 SGHAT, CDR2 FQNNGV. The CDR3 spans 14 residues. CDR3 amino acids: CASREQGAGNTIYF. CDR3 in DNA: TGTGCCAGCCGCGAACAGGGGGCTGGAAACACCATATATTTT.

V is TRBV4-2 and J is TRBJ2-4; 9 positions agree with TRBD1. Germline V gene lookup returns CDR1 LGHNA and CDR2 YNFKEQ. V lost 4 bases, J lost 7 bases, and 5 bases stayed unmatched. CDR3 length: 14 residues. The CDR3 DNA follows: TGTGCCAGCAGCCCGGTAGGGACAGGGAACATTCAGTACTTC. It codes for CASSPVGTGNIQYF.

The chain's CDR3 is CASRLGQARGYTF. CDR3 coding DNA: TGTGCCAGCAGATTAGGACAGGCGCGGGGCTACACCTTC. The chain employs TRBV27 and TRBJ1-2; 7 nucleotides match TRBD1. Per the germline V gene, CDR1 is MNHEY and CDR2 is SMNVEV (reference sequence). The CDR3 loop spans 13 amino acids. V lost 6 bases, J lost 8 bases, and 9 bases stayed unmatched.

The chain uses TRBV3-1 (or the pseudogene TRBV3-2) and TRBJ1-5; D call uncertain. Trimming took off 1 base at V and 0 bases at J, with 7 bases between the two ends. The CDR3 has 15 residues. The V gene's germline CDR1 is LGHDT and CDR2 YNNKEL (reference sequence). In DNA form, the CDR3 reads TGTGCCAGCAGCCAAGGGGCCCATAGCAATCAGCCCCAGCATTTT. It translates to CASSQGAHSNQPQHF.

This clone appeared a single time. The chain joins TRBV29-1 to TRBJ2-5, with a possible D match to TRBD1 (6 bases). The V end was cut by 7 bases, the J end by 2 bases, with 11 bases between. Germline V CDR1 and CDR2: SQVTM, ANQGSEA. This CDR3 is 12 amino acids long. This chain's CDR3 is CSATRGQETQYF. CDR3 nucleotide sequence: TGCAGCGCCACGAGGGGGCAAGAGACCCAGTACTTC.

V and J are TRBV11-2 and TRBJ2-7; a weak D match, TRBD2 (5 bases). The germline V gene encodes CDR1 SGHAT and CDR2 FQNNGV. Trimming took 7 bases from V and 8 from J, leaving 18 bases between them. The CDR3 is 13 amino acids. CDR3 bases: TGTGCCAGCACCCCCCAGGACTTTTCAAAGCAGTACTTC. This sequence encodes CASTPQDFSKQYF.

The chain recombines TRBV28 with TRBJ1-2; 9 bases agree with TRBD1. From germline, CDR1 is MDHEN and CDR2 SYDVKM. Trimming cost V 6 bases and J 7 bases; bases outside gene matches: 6. The CDR3 contains 13 residues. The CDR3 bases are TGTGCCAGCAGCGTACAGGGGGCCGGTGGCTACACCTTC. It yields the protein CASSVQGAGGYTF.

This clone showed up just a few times. The rearrangement uses TRBV2 and TRBJ2-7; 7 bases fit TRBD1. The CDR3 is 15 amino acids. With 0 bases clipped from V and 0 bases from J, the junction kept 2 bases outside the gene matches. Germline lookup yields CDR1 SNHLY and CDR2 FYNNEI. The CDR3 region is CASSEAGTVSYEQYF. The DNA of the CDR3 is TGTGCCAGCAGTGAAGCCGGGACAGTCTCCTACGAGCAGTACTTC.